One sample yielded the 6 T cell receptor beta chains listed below, sequenced in a study of blood T cells in healthy people across ages. Sample-barcoded 5' priming and a J-beta primer mix drove a second PCR of about 7 to 12 cycles. TCRdb reanalysed the 5' RACE reads using MiXCR and keeps one entry per CDR3 protein. This sample carries a few hundred thousand distinct CDR3 sequences, 25% to 30% of them seen once, and the ten largest clones take less than 20%. Sequencing input: blood. All receptors derive from a woman in her 70s in good health.

The V and J genes are TRBV4-3 and TRBJ1-3; TRBD1 agrees at 7 bases. CDR1 is LGHNA, CDR2 YSLEER, per germline. This CDR3 contains 14 residues. J gave up 4 bases and V 4 bases, and 4 bases lay outside the gene matches. In DNA, the CDR3 is TGCGCCAGCAGCCGGCAGGGGGTGGGAAACACCATATATTTT. Residues: CASSRQGVGNTIYF.

This clonotype appeared a few times. The chain joins TRBV5-1 to TRBJ2-1, with 9 bases matching TRBD2. The CDR3 is made up of 15 amino acids. After removal of 2 bases from V and 4 bases from J, the junction contained 4 bases not matched to a gene. CDR1 and CDR2 from the germline V gene are SGHRS and YFSETQ. CDR3: CASSFNSGGYNEQFF. CDR3 sequence (DNA): TGCGCCAGCAGCTTCAATAGCGGGGGATACAATGAGCAGTTCTTC.

V is TRBV9 and J is TRBJ1-2, with D uncertain. The ends were cut back, 0 bases at V and 6 bases at J, with 6 bases in the middle. The germline CDR1 and CDR2 sequences are SGDLS and YYNGEE. The CDR3 is made up of 12 amino acids. CDR3 sequence: CASSVGRDGYTF. The CDR3 nucleotides read TGTGCCAGCAGCGTAGGGAGGGATGGCTACACCTTC.

V gene TRBV20-1 combines with J gene TRBJ2-1; D may match TRBD1 or TRBD2 (5 bases each). The length of the CDR3 is 14 residues. Per the germline V gene, CDR1 is DFQATT and CDR2 is SNEGSKA (reference sequence). Trimming stripped 7 bases from V and 3 bases from J, with 16 bases between. The CDR3 region is CSGDRDSDYNEQFF. As DNA, the CDR3 is TGCAGTGGGGACCGGGATTCTGACTACAATGAGCAGTTCTTC.

This clonotype was counted a few times. V gene TRBV2 combines with J gene TRBJ2-7; no definite D call. V was shortened by 0 bases and J by 1 base, with 4 bases between the two germline ends. CDR1 and CDR2 (germline): SNHLY, FYNNEI. This CDR3 comprises 13 residues. The CDR3 DNA sequence: TGTGCCAGCAGTGAAGCCCCGTCCTACGAGCAGTACTTC. It specifies CASSEAPSYEQYF.

The chain recombines TRBV20-1 with TRBJ2-4, with 10 positions matching TRBD2. This CDR3 comprises 16 residues. Germline loops: CDR1 DFQATT, CDR2 SNEGSKA (reference sequence). Trimming cost V 3 bases and J 2 bases; bases outside gene matches: 7. The CDR3 loop reads CSASKASGGTKNIQYF. CDR3 DNA sequence: TGCAGTGCTAGTAAGGCTAGCGGGGGAACCAAAAACATTCAGTACTTC.